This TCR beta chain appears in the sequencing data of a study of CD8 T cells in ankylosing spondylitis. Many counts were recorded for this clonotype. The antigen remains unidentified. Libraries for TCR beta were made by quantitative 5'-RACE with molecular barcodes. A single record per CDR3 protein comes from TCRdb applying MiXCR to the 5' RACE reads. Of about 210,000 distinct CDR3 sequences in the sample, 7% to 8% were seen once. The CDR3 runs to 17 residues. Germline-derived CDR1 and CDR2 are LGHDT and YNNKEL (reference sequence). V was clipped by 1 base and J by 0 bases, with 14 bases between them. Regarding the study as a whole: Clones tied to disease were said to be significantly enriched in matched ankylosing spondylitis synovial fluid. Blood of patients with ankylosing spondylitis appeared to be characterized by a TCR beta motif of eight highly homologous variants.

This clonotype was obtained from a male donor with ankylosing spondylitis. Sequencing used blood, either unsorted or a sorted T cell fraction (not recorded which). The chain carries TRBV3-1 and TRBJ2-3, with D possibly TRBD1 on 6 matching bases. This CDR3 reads CASSQGMDRGSTDTQYF. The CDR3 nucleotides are TGTGCCAGCAGCCAAGGAATGGACAGAGGTAGCACAGATACGCAGTATTTT.